What follows are 8 T cell receptor beta chains derived from one specimen sequenced in a study of vaccination effects on CD4 cells after COVID-19. These TCRs' antigens remain unknown. Sequencing in the ViraFEST assay came after antigen-specific CD4+ T cells had been expanded with viral peptide pools, which were used to stimulate PBMC. Following 10 days of culture, CD4+ T cells were isolated. Vaccine recipients, nucleocapsid antibody negative, had no prior SARS-CoV-2 infection. This table comes from immunoSEQ multiplex PCR, and its TCRdb copy is limited to in-frame clones, with some not included. This sample has some 69,000 clones, with more than 70% found just once. This material consisted of CD4+ T cells from PBMCs cultured with HCoV-NL63 spike peptides, taken before COVID-19 vaccination. The receptors come from a human donor who received a COVID-19 vaccine.

Relative to its sample, this clone is medium-sized. The chain combines TRBV7-2 with TRBJ1-2; D uncertain. This CDR3 is built from 13 residues. Trimming left V 5 bases short and J 10 bases short, with 17 bases between. Germline-derived CDR1 and CDR2 are SGHTA and FQGNSA. Here the CDR3 reads CASSQYLDPSYTF. CDR3 bases: TGTGCCAGCAGCCAATATTTGGACCCCTCCTACACCTTC.

The chain has TRBV5-1 and TRBJ2-2; a weak D match, TRBD1 (5 bases). The CDR3 sequence is 13 residues long. Deletions cut 5 bases from V and 7 bases from J, with 12 bases between. The germline V gene has CDR1 SGHRS and CDR2 YFSETQ. Written as DNA, the CDR3 is TGCGCCAGCAGTAGCAGGGAAGGCGGGGAGCTGTTTTTT. The encoded protein is CASSSREGGELFF.

This chain connects TRBV5-5 to TRBJ2-5; either TRBD1 or TRBD2 may supply D (5 bases each). This CDR3 has 14 amino acids. V was clipped by 4 bases and J by 2 bases, with 12 bases between them. Germline loops: CDR1 SGHKS, CDR2 YYEKEE (reference sequence). CDR3 DNA: TGTGCCAGCAGCCGAGCTGGGGGTCAAGAGACCCAGTACTTC. Translated: CASSRAGGQETQYF.

This chain connects TRBV30 to TRBJ2-3; TRBD2 might be the D (5 bases). The CDR3 loop spans 15 amino acids. Germline-derived CDR1 and CDR2 are GTSNPN and SVGIG (reference sequence). Trimming left V 2 bases short and J 0 bases short, with 12 bases between. CDR3 nucleotides: TGTGCCTGGAGTCGACTTGGGAGAAGCACAGATACGCAGTATTTT. Translated: CAWSRLGRSTDTQYF.

In its sample, this clone was seen a few times. The chain joins TRBV2 to TRBJ2-7; D may correspond to TRBD1 or TRBD2 (7 bases each). Looked up from germline, CDR1 is SNHLY and CDR2 is FYNNEI. The CDR3 has 13 amino acids. The V gene lost 5 bases and the J gene lost 8 bases, with 16 bases spanning the gap. CDR3 nucleotide sequence: TGTGCCAGCAGTCAGGGGGGGTCTGCGAAGCAGTACGTC. Protein product: CASSQGGSAKQYV.

The chain employs TRBV30 and TRBJ1-5, with 8 bases matching TRBD1. The CDR3 runs to 13 residues. The V gene end was trimmed by 3 bases and the J gene end by 6 bases; junction bases not matched to a gene: 4. Germline lookup yields CDR1 GTSNPN and CDR2 SVGIG (reference sequence). This CDR3 is CAWSQGASQPQHF. CDR3 DNA sequence: TGTGCCTGGAGCCAGGGGGCAAGTCAGCCCCAGCATTTT.

The rearrangement uses TRBV6-5 and TRBJ1-2, with TRBD1 matching 10 bases. CDR3 length: 13 residues. Germline V gives CDR1 MNHEY, CDR2 SVGAGI. The V gene end was trimmed by 6 bases and the J gene end by 8 bases; junction bases not matched to a gene: 6. CDR3 bases: TGTGCCAGCAGCCCGGACAGGGGGGGAGGCTACACCTTC. Its protein is CASSPDRGGGYTF.

The V call is TRBV18, the J call TRBJ1-2; perhaps TRBD1 as D (5 bases). The CDR3 consists of 15 residues. Trimming left V 6 bases short and J 2 bases short, with 16 bases between. From germline, CDR1 is KGHSH and CDR2 LQKENI. CDR3 loop: CASSPGYLINYGYTF. The DNA for the CDR3 is TGTGCCAGCTCCCCAGGGTACCTAATCAACTATGGCTACACCTTC.